This T cell receptor (beta chain) was captured in a study of blood T cell repertoires in COVID-19. Study at large: The samples span acute and convalescent COVID-19 from the United States, Italy and Spain.

For recovered donors of Cohort 3, there were two negative PCRs, clearance, or symptom resolution. Authors' methods: Scientists estimated how many nucleated cells there were by amplifying reference gene primers. TCRdb's copy holds only in-frame clones and misses some; the assay was immunoSEQ multiplex PCR. V and J calls and clone size come straight from that table; D and trimming were deduced from the DNA. The data show 200,000 to 250,000 clones, with about 81% seen just once and about a tenth held by the top ten. The V gene lost 10 bases and the J gene lost 6 bases, with 23 bases spanning the gap. Per germline, CDR1 MNHEY and CDR2 SVGAGI. This CDR3 contains 15 residues.

The receptor comes from a man aged 35 to 55 who had recovered from COVID-19. The chain carries TRBV6-5 and TRBJ2-3; D is possibly TRBD1 (6 bases). The sample comprised PBMCs or T cells enriched from blood (not recorded which). The DNA for the CDR3 is TGTGCCATCCTTCGTGCGTTCACCCAGGGGGATACGCAGTATTTT. Encoded protein: CAILRAFTQGDTQYF.